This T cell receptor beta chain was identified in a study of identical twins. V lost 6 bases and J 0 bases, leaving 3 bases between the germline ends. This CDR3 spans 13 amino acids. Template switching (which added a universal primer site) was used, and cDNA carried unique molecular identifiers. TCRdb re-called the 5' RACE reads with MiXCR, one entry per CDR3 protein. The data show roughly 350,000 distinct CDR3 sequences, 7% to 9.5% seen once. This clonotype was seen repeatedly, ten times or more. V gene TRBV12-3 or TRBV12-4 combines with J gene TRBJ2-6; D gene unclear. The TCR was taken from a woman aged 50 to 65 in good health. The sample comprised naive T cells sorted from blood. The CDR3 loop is CASRSSGANVLTF. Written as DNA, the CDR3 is TGTGCCAGCAGGAGCTCTGGGGCCAACGTCCTGACTTTC.